This TCR beta chain was sequenced in a study of beta chain features in type 1 diabetes. Between the trimmed V and J ends, which lost 5 bases and 0 bases, there was a span of 11 bases. Germline V gene lookup returns CDR1 MNHEY and CDR2 SVGAGI. This CDR3 is built from 15 residues. The isolated RNA, all of it, was reverse transcribed, so expressed TCRB transcripts were what got sequenced. TCRdb's copy holds only in-frame clones and misses some; the assay was immunoSEQ multiplex PCR. The sample lists 900,000 or so clones; 15% to 20% were seen once. This clone was detected a few times. The receptor was derived from a woman between 18 and 30 years old in good health. The specimen sequenced was naive CD4+ T cells from blood. The rearrangement uses TRBV6-5 and TRBJ2-1; possible D gene TRBD1, 6 bases. CDR3 amino acids: CASSKGGNSYNEQFF. The CDR3 DNA reads TGTGCCAGCAGTAAAGGGGGTAACTCCTACAATGAGCAGTTCTTC.